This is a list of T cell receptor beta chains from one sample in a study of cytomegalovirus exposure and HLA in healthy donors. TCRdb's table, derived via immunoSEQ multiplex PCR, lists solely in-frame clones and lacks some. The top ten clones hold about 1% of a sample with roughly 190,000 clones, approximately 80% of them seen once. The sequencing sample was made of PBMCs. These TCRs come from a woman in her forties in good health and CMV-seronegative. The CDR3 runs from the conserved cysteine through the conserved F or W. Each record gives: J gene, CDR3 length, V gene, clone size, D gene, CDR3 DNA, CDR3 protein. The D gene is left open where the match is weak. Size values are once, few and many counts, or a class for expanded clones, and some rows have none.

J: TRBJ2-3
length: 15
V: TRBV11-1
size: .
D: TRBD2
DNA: TGTGCCAGCAGCCGTAGCGGGAGTTTGATAAATACGCAGTATTTT
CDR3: CASSRSGSLINTQYF

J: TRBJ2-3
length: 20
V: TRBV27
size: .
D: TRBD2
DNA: TGTGCCAGCAGTTGGACCCGGACTAGCGGACTAGACACTAGCACAGATACGCAGTATTTT
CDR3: CASSWTRTSGLDTSTDTQYF

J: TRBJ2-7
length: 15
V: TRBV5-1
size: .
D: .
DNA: TGCGCCAGCAGCTTACCCAGGGCCCAATATGACGAGCAGTACTTC
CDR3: CASSLPRAQYDEQYF

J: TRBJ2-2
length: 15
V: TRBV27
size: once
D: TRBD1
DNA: TGTGCCAGCAGTTCAGGGGGAGTCTACACCGGGGAGCTGTTTTTT
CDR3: CASSSGGVYTGELFF

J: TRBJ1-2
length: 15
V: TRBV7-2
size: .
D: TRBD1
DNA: TGTGCCAGCAGCCCACGGACAGGGGGGAACTATGGCTACACCTTC
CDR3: CASSPRTGGNYGYTF

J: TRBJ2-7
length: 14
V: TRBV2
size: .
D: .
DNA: TGTGCCAGCAGATGGGGGGGGCGCTCCTACGAGCAGTACTTC
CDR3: CASRWGGRSYEQYF

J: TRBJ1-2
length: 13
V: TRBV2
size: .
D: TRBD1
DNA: TGTGCCAGCAGGGGACAGGGGTACTATGGCTACACCTTC
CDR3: CASRGQGYYGYTF

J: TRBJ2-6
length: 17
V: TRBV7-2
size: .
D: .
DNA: TGTGCCAGCAGCTTCTCCGGACTGAACTCTGGGGCCAACGTCCTGACTTTC
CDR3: CASSFSGLNSGANVLTF

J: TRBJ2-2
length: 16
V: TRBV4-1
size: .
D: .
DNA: TGCGCCAGCAGCCACCCCCGGGACAAGAACACCGGGGAGCTGTTTTTT
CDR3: CASSHPRDKNTGELFF

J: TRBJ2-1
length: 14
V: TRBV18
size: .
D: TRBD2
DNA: TGTGCCAGCTCACAGGGACTAGCGGGCAATGAGCAGTTCTTC
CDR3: CASSQGLAGNEQFF

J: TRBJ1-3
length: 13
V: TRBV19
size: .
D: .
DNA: TGTGCCAGTAGTAGCGACAGAAAAAACACCATATATTTT
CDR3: CASSSDRKNTIYF

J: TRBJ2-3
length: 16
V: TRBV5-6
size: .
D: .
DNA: TGTGCCAGCAGCCCGGCCGGGACACTGACCACAGATACGCAGTATTTT
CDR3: CASSPAGTLTTDTQYF

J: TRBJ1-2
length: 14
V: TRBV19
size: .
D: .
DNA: TGTGCCAGCACAAACAGGGCCCTTAACTATGGCTACACCTTC
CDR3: CASTNRALNYGYTF

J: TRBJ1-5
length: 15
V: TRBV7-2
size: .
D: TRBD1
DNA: TGTGCCAGCAGCTTGGCACAGGGGTCAGGGCAGCCCCAGCATTTT
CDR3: CASSLAQGSGQPQHF

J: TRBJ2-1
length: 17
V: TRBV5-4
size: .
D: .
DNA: TGTGCCAGCAGCGCCAAAGCAGGAGCGACAGGGAGGAATGAGCAGTTCTTC
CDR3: CASSAKAGATGRNEQFF

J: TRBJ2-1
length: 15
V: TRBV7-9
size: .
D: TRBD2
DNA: TGTGCCAGCAGCTTACTAGCGGGTATATACAATGAGCAGTTCTTC
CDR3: CASSLLAGIYNEQFF

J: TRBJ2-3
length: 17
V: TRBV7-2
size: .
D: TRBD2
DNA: TGTGCCAGCAGCTTAGCGCTAGCGGGGGGAAGCACAGATACGCAGTATTTT
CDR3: CASSLALAGGSTDTQYF

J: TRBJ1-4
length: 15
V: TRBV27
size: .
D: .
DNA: TGTGCCAGCAGTATTCGGCGGGCAACTAATGAAAAACTGTTTTTT
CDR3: CASSIRRATNEKLFF

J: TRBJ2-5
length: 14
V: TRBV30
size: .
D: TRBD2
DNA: TGTGCCTGCGCGGGAGGGCCGATCCAAGAGACCCAGTACTTC
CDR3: CACAGGPIQETQYF

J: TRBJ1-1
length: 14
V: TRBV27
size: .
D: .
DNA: TGTGCCAGCAGTTTATCCTTGTCAGGGTTTGAAGCTTTCTTT
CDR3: CASSLSLSGFEAFF

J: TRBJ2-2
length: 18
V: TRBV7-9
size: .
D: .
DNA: TGTGCCAGCAGCCGGTCCTACGGGATTACCGCGAACACCGGGGAGCTGTTTTTT
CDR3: CASSRSYGITANTGELFF

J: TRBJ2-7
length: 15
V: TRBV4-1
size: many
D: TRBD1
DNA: TGCGCCAGCAGCCAAGTTTTAGGGCAGGGGGACGAGCAGTACTTC
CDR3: CASSQVLGQGDEQYF

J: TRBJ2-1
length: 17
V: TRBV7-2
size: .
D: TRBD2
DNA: TGTGCCAGCAGCTTATACCCTAGCGGGGGAACTTACAATGAGCAGTTCTTC
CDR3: CASSLYPSGGTYNEQFF

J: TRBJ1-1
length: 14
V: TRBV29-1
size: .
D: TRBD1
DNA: TGCAGCGTTGTGGACAGGGTAATAGGCACTGAAGCTTTCTTT
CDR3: CSVVDRVIGTEAFF